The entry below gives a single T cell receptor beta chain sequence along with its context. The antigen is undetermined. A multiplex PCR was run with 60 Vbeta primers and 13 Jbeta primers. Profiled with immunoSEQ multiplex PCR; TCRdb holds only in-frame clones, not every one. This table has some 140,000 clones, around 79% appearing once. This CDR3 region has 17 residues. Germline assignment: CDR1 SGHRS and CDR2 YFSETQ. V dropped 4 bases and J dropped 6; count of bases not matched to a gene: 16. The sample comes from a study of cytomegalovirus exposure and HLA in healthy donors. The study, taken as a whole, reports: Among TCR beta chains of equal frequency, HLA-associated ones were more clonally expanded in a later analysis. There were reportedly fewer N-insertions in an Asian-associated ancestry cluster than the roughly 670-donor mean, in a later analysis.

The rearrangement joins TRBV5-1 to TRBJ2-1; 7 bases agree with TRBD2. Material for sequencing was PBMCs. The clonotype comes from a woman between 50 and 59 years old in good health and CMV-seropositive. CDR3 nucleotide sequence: TGCGCCAGCAGCCCGAACCCGACTAGCTTAGCCTTCAATGAGCAGTTCTTC. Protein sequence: CASSPNPTSLAFNEQFF.